Presented here are 7 T cell receptor beta chains from one specimen sequenced in a study of T cells in Graves' hyperthyroidism and ophthalmopathy. It was RNA transcripts that yielded the amplified TCR beta CDR3 regions. In the first-round RT-PCR of the TCR CDR3, the HTBI primer set was used. From the multiplex PCR reads, TCRdb called clonotypes with MiXCR, one entry per CDR3 protein. The data show around 400,000 distinct CDR3 sequences, approximately 13% seen once. What was sequenced was blood. The source is a young woman with Graves' hyperthyroidism.

This clonotype was detected many times. This sequence joins TRBV28 and TRBJ1-3; D gene unclear. CDR1 and CDR2 (germline): MDHEN, SYDVKM. The CDR3 is made up of 14 amino acids. V was shortened by 5 bases and J by 7 bases, with 15 bases between the two germline ends. The CDR3 DNA follows: TGTGCCAGCAGTCCGGGAGGGCCATGGAACACCATATATTTT. This sequence encodes CASSPGGPWNTIYF.

The chain couples TRBV6-2 or TRBV6-3 to TRBJ2-5; D is uncertain. CDR1 and CDR2 from the germline V gene are MNHEY and SVGEGT. The ends were cut back, 6 bases at V and 2 bases at J, with 13 bases in the middle. The CDR3 has 14 residues. The CDR3 loop reads CASRRHSIQETQYF. As DNA, the CDR3 is TGTGCCAGCAGGCGACACAGCATACAAGAGACCCAGTACTTC.

This chain links TRBV4-2 with TRBJ2-7; TRBD1 matches at 9 bases. Germline trimming cut 10 bases from V and 4 bases from J; bases unmatched to any gene: 8. This CDR3 is built from 13 residues. Per germline, CDR1 LGHNA and CDR2 YNFKEQ. CDR3 residues: CATNDRGDYEQYF. As DNA, the CDR3 is TGTGCCACGAACGACAGGGGGGATTACGAGCAGTACTTC.

At least ten counts were recorded for this clonotype. V gene TRBV7-3 combines with J gene TRBJ2-1; 7 positions match TRBD2. Per germline, CDR1 SGHTA and CDR2 FQGTGA. Trimming at V came to 5 bases and at J to 7 bases, leaving 8 bases not matched to a gene. This CDR3 contains 14 residues. The CDR3 DNA follows: TGTGCCAGCAGCCCCCTTGCGGGAGTGAATGAGCAGTTCTTC. Amino acid sequence: CASSPLAGVNEQFF.

This rearrangement joins TRBV19 to TRBJ2-7; 12 bases are a match to TRBD2. Trimming removed 6 bases from V and 4 bases from J; junction bases left unmatched: 7. The CDR3 totals 15 residues. Germline CDR1 LNHDA, CDR2 SQIVND (reference sequence). The CDR3 loop reads CASSRTSGDVYEQYF. The CDR3, as DNA: TGTGCCAGTAGCCGGACTAGCGGGGATGTTTACGAGCAGTACTTC.

This clonotype was recorded a few times. V is TRBV18 and J is TRBJ2-7; no firm D call. With 6 bases removed from V and 5 bases from J, the gap between germline ends came to 8 bases. Germline CDR1 is KGHSH and CDR2 is LQKENI. The CDR3 spans 11 residues. Written as DNA, the CDR3 is TGTGCCAGCTCTAGGATCGACGAGCAGTACTTC. Protein sequence: CASSRIDEQYF. Based on the CDR3 plus reference TRBV18 and TRBJ2-7, the full variable domain is NAGVMQNPRHLVRRRGQEARLRCSPMKGHSHVYWYRQLPEEGLKFMVYLQKENIIDESGMPKERFSAEFPKEGPSILRIQQVVRGDSAAYFCASSRIDEQYFGPGTRLTVT.

The rearrangement joins TRBV7-9 to TRBJ1-2; D not resolved. This CDR3 contains 13 residues. In germline, CDR1 is SEHNR, CDR2 FQNEAQ (reference sequence). V lost 0 bases to trimming and J lost 6 bases, with 8 bases between them. The CDR3: CASSLATRNGYTF. CDR3 DNA sequence: TGTGCCAGCAGCTTAGCGACGAGGAATGGCTACACCTTC.